This entry concerns a single T cell receptor beta chain. Its antigen is as yet unknown. The data originate from a study of PD-1 blockade in classical Hodgkin lymphoma. Repertoires were generated with immunoSEQ multiplex PCR, while TCRdb's copy carries only in-frame clones and drops some. Of around 26,000 clones in the sample, nearly 95% were seen once. V was trimmed by 0 bases and J by 4 bases, leaving 13 bases between them. This CDR3 has 15 residues. In germline, CDR1 is SGHTA, CDR2 FQGNSA. Findings of the study overall: Reasons behind the repertoire differences stay unclear, perhaps disease activity or earlier therapy. Relapsed/refractory patients reportedly had the lowest baseline TCR diversity, below newly diagnosed patients, who were below healthy donors.

Time point meaning: newly diagnosed, previously untreated cHL patient sample. As a comparison, the study used PBMCs from newly diagnosed, untreated classical Hodgkin lymphoma. The sample comprised peripheral blood mononuclear cells (PBMCs). The TCR comes from a human donor with classical Hodgkin lymphoma. The chain has TRBV7-2 and TRBJ2-7; the D gene is possibly TRBD1 (5 bases). CDR3 amino acids: CASSLARDRSYEQYF. In DNA, the CDR3 is TGTGCCAGCAGCTTAGCTCGTGACAGATCTTACGAGCAGTACTTC.